Listed below are T cell receptor beta chains from one sample, sequenced in a study of response to subunit inactivated influenza vaccine. TCRdb recomputed calls from the RT-PCR reads with MiXCR, one row per CDR3 protein. Of about 190,000 distinct CDR3 sequences listed, approximately 15% are singletons. This specimen consisted of CD8+ T cells sorted from PBMCs, obtained 5 days after vaccination. Receptors originate from a man aged 50-59 years who received an inactivated influenza vaccine. Both conserved end residues are part of each CDR3. A D gene is named only where the DNA matches it firmly. Expanded clones are given a class, and other clones once, few, many or no size at all.

TRBV18	17	TRBJ2-3	NA	NA	CASSPPAASEGTDTQYF	TGTGCCAGCTCACCACCGGCGGCTAGCGAGGGCACAGATACGCAGTATTTT
TRBV7-9	12	TRBJ2-1	few	TRBD2	CASSGREAEQFF	TGTGCCAGCTCGGGGAGGGAGGCTGAGCAGTTCTTC
TRBV20-1	14	TRBJ2-7	NA	TRBD2	CSARETSGPYEQYF	TGCAGTGCTAGAGAGACTAGCGGACCCTACGAGCAGTACTTC
TRBV19	18	TRBJ2-3	few	TRBD2	CASSISGTSGSGTDTQYF	TGTGCCAGTAGTATTTCCGGGACTAGCGGGAGTGGCACAGATACGCAGTATTTT
TRBV24-1	13	TRBJ2-1	few	NA	CATSAGSRDEQFF	TGTGCCACCAGTGCAGGATCCCGGGATGAGCAGTTCTTC
TRBV9	13	TRBJ2-1	few	NA	CASSPRGDNEQFF	TGTGCCAGCAGCCCCAGGGGTGACAATGAGCAGTTCTTC
TRBV6-2/TRBV6-3	17	TRBJ2-1	NA	TRBD2	CASNSRLAGERYNEQFF	TGTGCCAGCAATTCGAGATTAGCGGGAGAGAGGTACAATGAGCAGTTCTTC
TRBV25-1	14	TRBJ2-7	NA	NA	CASSEYPGPYEQYF	TGTGCCAGCAGTGAATATCCCGGTCCCTACGAGCAGTACTTC
TRBV27	14	TRBJ2-2	few	NA	CASSGDLNTGELFF	TGTGCCAGCAGTGGGGACCTAAACACCGGGGAGCTGTTTTTT
TRBV6-2/TRBV6-3	11	TRBJ1-1	few	NA	CASSYIGDAFF	TGTGCCAGCAGTTACATCGGGGATGCTTTCTTT
TRBV12-3/TRBV12-4	16	TRBJ2-1	NA	TRBD2	CASSLRSGGTDNEQFF	TGTGCCAGCAGTTTGCGTAGCGGGGGGACAGACAATGAGCAGTTCTTC
TRBV2	15	TRBJ2-3	NA	NA	CATRKRRDFPDTQYF	TGTGCCACAAGGAAAAGAAGGGATTTCCCAGATACGCAGTATTTT
TRBV4-3	14	TRBJ2-7	NA	NA	CASSQESTTYEQYF	TGCGCCAGCAGCCAAGAGAGCACTACCTACGAGCAGTACTTC
TRBV5-1	13	TRBJ2-1	NA	TRBD2	CASRETSGNEQFF	TGCGCCAGCAGGGAGACTAGCGGCAATGAGCAGTTCTTC
TRBV5-5	18	TRBJ2-2	few	TRBD2	CASSLSRTSGGRVGELFF	TGTGCCAGCAGCTTGTCCAGGACTAGCGGGGGGAGAGTCGGGGAGCTGTTTTTT
TRBV19	15	TRBJ2-7	NA	TRBD2	CASSAWTSGTNEQYF	TGTGCCAGTAGTGCCTGGACTAGCGGGACCAACGAGCAGTACTTC
TRBV13	15	TRBJ2-5	few	NA	CASSFGGEGQETQYF	TGTGCCAGCAGCTTTGGAGGAGAGGGGCAAGAGACCCAGTACTTC
TRBV12-3/TRBV12-4	16	TRBJ2-3	NA	NA	CASRPTGSPTTDTQYF	TGTGCCAGCAGACCTACAGGGAGCCCAACAACAGATACGCAGTATTTT
TRBV28	15	TRBJ2-7	NA	TRBD1	CASSFSPAGGYEQYF	TGTGCCAGCAGTTTTTCCCCGGCAGGGGGCTACGAGCAGTACTTC
TRBV4-1	15	TRBJ2-2	few	TRBD2	CASSQDSGGREELFF	TGCGCCAGCAGCCAAGATTCGGGAGGAAGGGAGGAGCTGTTTTTT
TRBV4-2	14	TRBJ1-1	NA	TRBD1	CASSQDRGSTEAFF	TGTGCCAGCAGCCAGGACAGGGGGAGCACTGAAGCTTTCTTT
TRBV9	14	TRBJ2-1	few	NA	CASSVSQGYNEQFF	TGTGCCAGCAGCGTATCACAGGGTTACAATGAGCAGTTCTTC
TRBV5-8	15	TRBJ2-1	few	TRBD2	CASSRTSGSSNEQFF	TGTGCCAGCAGCAGGACTAGCGGGAGCAGCAATGAGCAGTTCTTC
TRBV7-9	16	TRBJ2-3	many	TRBD2	CASSFQRESGTDTQYF	TGTGCCAGCAGCTTCCAGCGGGAGTCCGGCACAGATACGCAGTATTTT
TRBV6-6	12	TRBJ2-7	once	NA	CASRYILYEQYF	TGTGCCAGCAGATACATTTTATACGAGCAGTACTTC
TRBV12-3/TRBV12-4	12	TRBJ2-3	NA	TRBD1	CASGDRPDTQYF	TGTGCCAGCGGGGACAGACCAGATACGCAGTATTTT
TRBV19	16	TRBJ2-2	NA	TRBD2	CASSIGRLAGPGELFF	TGTGCCAGTAGTATAGGGCGTCTAGCGGGGCCCGGGGAGCTGTTTTTT
TRBV12-3/TRBV12-4	18	TRBJ2-3	NA	TRBD2	CASSLRLAGVAGTDTQYF	TGTGCCAGCAGTTTAAGGCTAGCGGGAGTTGCAGGCACAGATACGCAGTATTTT
TRBV7-2	14	TRBJ1-2	NA	NA	CASSLTLREQGYTF	TGTGCCAGCAGCTTAACCCTCAGGGAGCAGGGCTACACCTTC
TRBV27	16	TRBJ1-4	few	NA	CASSLTGLLANEKLFF	TGTGCCAGCAGTTTAACAGGGTTGTTAGCTAATGAAAAACTGTTTTTT
TRBV15	14	TRBJ2-7	few	TRBD2	CATSRRGGLHEQYF	TGTGCCACCAGCAGACGGGGGGGTCTCCACGAGCAGTACTTC
TRBV29-1	14	TRBJ2-5	few	TRBD1	CSVEAGTGGETQYF	TGCAGCGTTGAAGCCGGGACAGGGGGAGAGACCCAGTACTTC
TRBV18	15	TRBJ1-5	NA	TRBD1	CASSPGQGINQPQHF	TGTGCCAGCTCTCCCGGACAGGGGATCAATCAGCCCCAGCATTTT
TRBV7-8	15	TRBJ2-6	NA	NA	CASSHGSGGANVLTF	TGTGCCAGCAGCCACGGGTCCGGTGGGGCCAACGTCCTGACTTTC
TRBV6-1	16	TRBJ2-1	few	TRBD2	CASSFSGRAIYNEQFF	TGTGCCAGCAGCTTTAGCGGGAGGGCCATCTACAATGAGCAGTTCTTC
TRBV9	16	TRBJ2-3	many	TRBD2	CASSLPGLGAADTQYF	TGTGCCAGCAGCCTCCCCGGACTAGGTGCAGCAGATACGCAGTATTTT
TRBV6-5	14	TRBJ2-5	NA	TRBD1	CASSSQGAGETQYF	TGTGCCAGCAGTTCCCAGGGGGCGGGGGAGACCCAGTACTTC
TRBV11-2	19	TRBJ2-1	NA	TRBD2	CASSLEGSVGLAPPNEQFF	TGTGCCAGCAGCTTAGAGGGGTCTGTAGGACTAGCCCCCCCCAATGAGCAGTTCTTC
TRBV6-5	15	TRBJ2-5	NA	NA	CASSYTVLRGETQYF	TGTGCCAGCAGTTACACGGTCCTTAGGGGGGAGACCCAGTACTTC